This TCR beta chain was sequenced in a study of T cell changes during pregnancy in multiple sclerosis. The CDR3 contains 17 residues. Profiling relied on immunoSEQ multiplex PCR, and the TCRdb table lists in-frame clones only, not all of them. This sample has roughly 100,000 clones; about nine tenths occur once, and the top ten carry 1.5% to 2%. The TCR was taken from a female donor in good health, enrolled as a control in a pregnancy study. V usage is TRBV12-2 and J usage is TRBJ2-2; TRBD2 reflects the table's D call only, with no check against the DNA. TRBV12-2 is a recognized pseudogene. Material: peripheral blood, obtained after pregnancy. CDR3 residues: CASRLGGGSERTGELFF. The CDR3 nucleotides are TGTGCAAGTCGCTTAGGCGGAGGGTCAGAGCGCACCGGGGAGCTGTTTTTT.